The next 31 T cell receptor beta chains were all read from a single sample in a study of cytomegalovirus exposure and HLA in healthy donors. Use of 60 Vbeta and 13 Jbeta primers characterized the PCR. TCRdb keeps only in-frame clones here, not all; method: immunoSEQ multiplex PCR. The table records roughly 200,000 clones, just over 75% of them present only once. Material: PBMCs. These receptors were obtained from a man aged 18-30 years in good health and CMV-seronegative.

The rearrangement joins TRBV6-6 to TRBJ2-1; no clear D. The CDR3 sequence is 13 residues long. CDR1 is MNHNY, CDR2 SVGAGI, per germline (reference sequence). V was trimmed by 3 bases and J by 5 bases, leaving 8 bases between them. CDR3 sequence: CASSYIANNEQFF. In DNA, the CDR3 is TGTGCCAGCAGTTATATTGCTAACAATGAGCAGTTCTTC.

The chain is built from TRBV2 and TRBJ2-3; 8 bases fit TRBD2. The CDR3 sequence is 16 residues long. CDR1 and CDR2 (germline): SNHLY, FYNNEI. J was trimmed by 0 bases and V by 1 base; bases with no gene match: 3. The CDR3 loop reads CASSEVLAVSTDTQYF. The DNA for the CDR3 is TGTGCCAGCAGTGAAGTACTAGCGGTGAGCACAGATACGCAGTATTTT.

This rearrangement joins TRBV5-4 to TRBJ1-2; the match to TRBD1 covers 8 bases. Germline V gives CDR1 SGHNT, CDR2 YYREEE (reference sequence). V shed 0 bases and J 5 bases; nucleotides not matched to a gene: 3. This CDR3 is built from 14 residues. The CDR3 spells CASSLAGTGYGYTF. The DNA of the CDR3 is TGTGCCAGCAGCTTGGCCGGGACAGGTTATGGCTACACCTTC.

This rearrangement joins TRBV6-1 to TRBJ2-1; 10 bases line up with TRBD2. J lost 7 bases, V lost 6 bases, and 9 bases had no gene match. This CDR3 spans 15 amino acids. The germline CDR1 and CDR2 sequences are MNHNS and SASEGT. The CDR3 nucleotides are TGTGCCAGCAGACAGGGGCTAGCGGGAGTGAATGAGCAGTTCTTC. It encodes CASRQGLAGVNEQFF.

The chain combines TRBV11-2 with TRBJ2-1; tentative D call: TRBD2 (5 bases). The CDR3 is made up of 20 amino acids. Germline values: CDR1 SGHAT, CDR2 FQNNGV. V was cut by 0 bases and J by 0 bases, with 21 bases left in between. CDR3 loop: CASSLDPYPFSASSYNEQFF. The CDR3 region has the DNA TGTGCCAGCAGCTTAGATCCTTACCCTTTTAGCGCTAGCTCCTACAATGAGCAGTTCTTC.

The rearrangement links TRBV13 to TRBJ1-5; no clear D. The CDR3 totals 12 residues. Germline-derived CDR1 and CDR2 are PRHDT and FYEKMQ (reference sequence). Trimming cost V 0 bases and J 7 bases, with 4 bases left between them. The CDR3 DNA reads as TGTGCCAGCAGCTTAGGGGGCCAGCCCCAGCATTTT. Translating it yields CASSLGGQPQHF.

In DNA form, the CDR3 reads TGTGCCAGCAGACGGACAGGGGGCACTGAAGCTTTCTTT. Residues: CASRRTGGTEAFF. This rearrangement joins TRBV6-5 to TRBJ1-1, with TRBD1 identical over 10 bases. Germline CDR1 reads MNHEY; CDR2 reads SVGAGI. CDR3 size: 13 residues. The trim removed 6 bases at V and 4 bases at J, leaving 2 bases unmatched.

The chain has TRBV7-8 and TRBJ2-1, with D perhaps TRBD2 (6 bases). Germline CDR1 SGHVS, CDR2 FQNEAQ. V lost 0 bases, J lost 9 bases, and 15 bases lay in between. The CDR3 consists of 15 residues. This CDR3 is CASSLARLAFGEQFF. CDR3 in DNA: TGTGCCAGCAGCTTAGCGCGCCTAGCGTTCGGTGAGCAGTTCTTC. The full variable domain, with the rest looked up from reference TRBV7-8 and TRBJ2-1, is GAGVSQSPRYKVAKRGQDVALRCDPISGHVSLFWYQQALGQGPEFLTYFQNEAQLDKSGLPSDRFFAERPEGSVSTLKIQRTQQEDSAVYLCASSLARLAFGEQFFGPGTRLTVL.

The chain uses TRBV2 and TRBJ1-1; D might be TRBD1 (5 bases). The CDR3 runs to 13 residues. The germline CDR1 and CDR2 sequences are SNHLY and FYNNEI. V lost 5 bases, J lost 1 base, and 8 bases lay in between. CDR3: CASSRGSNTEAFF. The CDR3 nucleotides are TGTGCCAGCAGTAGGGGATCGAACACTGAAGCTTTCTTT.

The chain couples TRBV28 to TRBJ1-1; 10 nucleotides align to TRBD1. V was pared by 5 bases and J by 6 bases, with 9 bases of the junction left unmatched. The V gene's germline CDR1 is MDHEN and CDR2 SYDVKM. The length of the CDR3 is 15 residues. The CDR3 DNA follows: TGTGCCAGCAGTCCCCCGGGACAGGGGTTGTCTGAAGCTTTCTTT. It encodes CASSPPGQGLSEAFF.

The V gene is TRBV30, the J gene TRBJ1-4; TRBD1 is a possible D gene (6 bases). V was cut by 1 base and J by 8 bases, with 11 bases left in between. The CDR3 length is 13 residues. From germline, CDR1 is GTSNPN and CDR2 SVGIG (reference sequence). In DNA, the CDR3 is TGTGCCTGGAGTGGACAGGTTAGAGAAAAACTGTTTTTT. As protein: CAWSGQVREKLFF.

The gene calls are TRBV5-1 and TRBJ2-5, with D maybe TRBD1 (6 bases). The length of the CDR3 is 18 residues. Germline CDR1 SGHRS, CDR2 YFSETQ. V lost 4 bases, J lost 2 bases, and 24 bases lay in between. As DNA, the CDR3 is TGCGCCAGCAGCAGCTTCCCATCGACAGGCGACCGACAAGAGACCCAGTACTTC. Translation: CASSSFPSTGDRQETQYF.

The chain recombines TRBV29-1 with TRBJ2-5; 10 nucleotides match TRBD1. CDR3 length equals 15 residues. V was clipped by 1 base and J by 7 bases; unmatched bases: 9. Per germline, CDR1 SQVTM and CDR2 ANQGSEA. CDR3 region: CSVEGVGTGEGTQYF. The CDR3 DNA is TGCAGCGTTGAAGGGGTCGGGACAGGGGAGGGGACCCAGTACTTC.

The CDR3, as DNA: TGTGCCAGCAGTAAGACGGGACAGGGGGCGAGAGAGCAGTACTTC. Residues: CASSKTGQGAREQYF. This chain links TRBV2 with TRBJ2-7, with TRBD1 identical over 12 bases. This CDR3 has 15 residues. V gave up 5 bases and J gave up 7 bases; unmatched junction bases: 9. Germline CDR1 reads SNHLY; CDR2 reads FYNNEI.

This sequence joins TRBV5-1 and TRBJ2-1; TRBD2 agrees at 7 bases. This CDR3 contains 15 residues. The ends lost 5 bases at V and 0 bases at J; junction bases unmatched: 5. Germline V gene lookup returns CDR1 SGHRS and CDR2 YFSETQ. Here the CDR3 DNA reads TGCGCCAGCAGACCCGAGCGGGGCTCCTACAATGAGCAGTTCTTC. Amino acid sequence: CASRPERGSYNEQFF.

This chain uses TRBV18 with TRBJ1-5; 7 bases match TRBD1. Germline V lookup: CDR1 KGHSH, CDR2 LQKENI. CDR3 length: 13 residues. The junction had 4 bases not matched to a gene; V was cut back by 5 bases and J by 6 bases. This CDR3 reads CASSSQGSQPQHF. CDR3 coding DNA: TGTGCCAGCTCATCACAGGGGTCTCAGCCCCAGCATTTT.

The chain couples TRBV2 to TRBJ1-4, with 7 bases matching TRBD1. V was clipped by 6 bases and J by 8 bases; unmatched bases: 12. The germline V gene encodes CDR1 SNHLY and CDR2 FYNNEI. The CDR3 length is 15 residues. CDR3 loop: CASSTDRVKLEKLFF. The CDR3 nucleotides read TGTGCCAGCAGCACCGACAGGGTAAAATTGGAAAAACTGTTTTTT.

This clone showed up just a few times. The chain has TRBV18 and TRBJ2-7; D not certain. Per the germline V gene, CDR1 is KGHSH and CDR2 is LQKENI. CDR3 length equals 13 residues. V gave up 3 bases and J gave up 6 bases, with 12 bases separating them. The CDR3: CASSPDAVGEQYF. The CDR3, as DNA: TGTGCCAGCTCACCTGACGCGGTAGGCGAGCAGTACTTC.

This clone appeared a single time. The V and J genes are TRBV4-1 and TRBJ2-7; TRBD1 matches at 7 bases. V gave up 0 bases and J gave up 2 bases; unmatched junction bases: 1. The CDR3 has 14 amino acids. Germline V gives CDR1 MGHRA, CDR2 YSYEKL. The CDR3 region has the DNA TGCGCCAGCAGCCAAGACACAGGGGCCTACGAGCAGTACTTC. It is translated as CASSQDTGAYEQYF.

This chain joins TRBV6-1 and TRBJ2-3; 7 bases map to TRBD1. This CDR3 contains 14 residues. V was pared by 6 bases and J by 4 bases, with 7 bases of the junction left unmatched. Germline V gives CDR1 MNHNS, CDR2 SASEGT. The CDR3 DNA is TGTGCCAGCAGGAGACAGGGTTTGTCAGATACGCAGTATTTT. Encoded protein: CASRRQGLSDTQYF.

The rearrangement joins TRBV6-1 to TRBJ1-1; weak D call: TRBD1 (5 bases). Looked up from germline, CDR1 is MNHNS and CDR2 is SASEGT. The CDR3 spans 14 residues. Between the trimmed V and J ends, which lost 7 bases and 1 base, there was a span of 13 bases. The CDR3 bases are TGTGCCAGCATTCAAGGGGTGAGGAACACTGAAGCTTTCTTT. Amino acid sequence: CASIQGVRNTEAFF.

The chain joins TRBV7-9 to TRBJ2-1; 12 nucleotides align to TRBD2. With 5 bases clipped from V and 0 bases from J, the junction kept 11 bases outside the gene matches. This CDR3 contains 19 residues. Germline CDR1 and CDR2: SEHNR and FQNEAQ (reference sequence). The CDR3 region is CASSPPPGLAGSSYNEQFF. The CDR3 DNA follows: TGTGCCAGCAGCCCCCCTCCGGGACTAGCGGGTAGCTCCTACAATGAGCAGTTCTTC. The whole variable domain, remainder taken from reference TRBV7-9 and TRBJ2-1, is DTGVSQNPRHKITKRGQNVTFRCDPISEHNRLYWYRQTLGQGPEFLTYFQNEAQLEKSRLLSDRFSAERPKGSFSTLEIQRTEQGDSAMYLCASSPPPGLAGSSYNEQFFGPGTRLTVL.

With respect to this clone: The junction departs from the called germline gene at one end, perhaps through a read error. The CDR3 nucleotides read TGTTCCAGCAGCCTAACTACAGATACGCAGTATTTT. It yields the protein CSSSLTTDTQYF. The V gene is TRBV7-9, the J gene TRBJ2-3; D not certain. The germline CDR1 and CDR2 sequences are SEHNR and FQNEAQ (reference sequence). The CDR3 spans 12 residues. The full variable domain, in which reference TRBV7-9 and TRBJ2-3 provide the parts outside the CDR3, is DTGVSQNPRHKITKRGQNVTFRCDPISEHNRLYWYRQTLGQGPEFLTYFQNEAQLEKSRLLSDRFSAERPKGSFSTLEIQRTEQGDSAMYLCSSSLTTDTQYFGPGTRLTVL.

The chain links TRBV2 to TRBJ2-1, with D hard to call. The V end lost 5 bases, the J end lost 1 base, and 9 bases lay between the germline ends. Germline CDR1 reads SNHLY; CDR2 reads FYNNEI. This CDR3 spans 14 amino acids. CDR3 residues: CASSSGVSYNEQFF. In nucleotides, the CDR3 is TGTGCCAGCAGTTCCGGAGTGTCCTACAATGAGCAGTTCTTC.

The chain uses TRBV19 and TRBJ2-2; D is possibly TRBD1 (5 bases). V was clipped by 1 base and J by 0 bases, with 12 bases between them. There are 17 residues in the CDR3. Germline CDR1 is LNHDA and CDR2 is SQIVND (reference sequence). CDR3 DNA sequence: TGTGCCAGTAGTATAGGACAGTCCCTACCGAACACCGGGGAGCTGTTTTTT. It yields the protein CASSIGQSLPNTGELFF.

The rearrangement joins TRBV6-5 to TRBJ2-7; a weak D match, TRBD2 (6 bases). This CDR3 is built from 13 residues. V was pared by 8 bases and J by 1 base, with 12 bases between. The germline V gene has CDR1 MNHEY and CDR2 SVGAGI. In DNA, the CDR3 is TGTGCCAGCTCGGACTATAGTTCCTACGAGCAGTACTTC. It specifies CASSDYSSYEQYF.

This chain uses TRBV19 with TRBJ1-2; 8 nucleotides align to TRBD1. Germline V gene sequence: CDR1 LNHDA, CDR2 SQIVND (reference sequence). Losses at the gene ends were 4 bases for V and 5 bases for J; bases not matched to a gene: 6. The CDR3 sequence is 14 residues long. This CDR3 reads CASSNPGTGYGYTF. The CDR3 nucleotides are TGTGCCAGTAGTAACCCCGGGACAGGATATGGCTACACCTTC.

The V and J genes are TRBV13 and TRBJ2-3, with D hard to call. The germline V and J ends were trimmed by 3 bases and 5 bases, with 6 bases remaining between them. The CDR3 has 12 residues. In germline, CDR1 is PRHDT, CDR2 FYEKMQ (reference sequence). The CDR3 is CASSFVQDTQYF. The CDR3 DNA follows: TGTGCCAGCAGCTTTGTCCAAGATACGCAGTATTTT.

This clone was found a few times. One end of the junction varies from germline; a read error may be responsible. V and J are TRBV4-1 and TRBJ2-1, with 9 bases matching TRBD2. Germline loops: CDR1 MGHRA, CDR2 YSYEKL. The CDR3 runs to 16 residues. Here the CDR3 reads CASSQDSTSGYNEQFF. CDR3 bases: TGTGCCAGCAGCCAAGATTCGACTAGCGGCTACAATGAGCAGTTCTTC.

This clone was observed a single time. CDR3 nucleotide sequence: TGCGCCAGCAGCTTGAGTCCAGGGATGGATGAAAAACTGTTTTTT. Protein product: CASSLSPGMDEKLFF. This sequence joins TRBV5-1 and TRBJ1-4; maybe TRBD1 (5 bases). V shed 1 base and J shed 6 bases, with 13 bases lying between them. The length of the CDR3 is 15 residues. The germline CDR1 and CDR2 sequences are SGHRS and YFSETQ.

The chain couples TRBV9 to TRBJ2-3; no clear D gene. CDR1 is SGDLS, CDR2 YYNGEE, per germline. Trimming took off 0 bases at V and 2 bases at J, with 4 bases between the two ends. The CDR3 has 13 amino acids. CDR3 nucleotides: TGTGCCAGCAGCGTAGACACCACAGATACGCAGTATTTT. It translates to CASSVDTTDTQYF.